A selection of T cell receptor beta chains follows, all from one sample in a study of blood T cell repertoires in COVID-19. Profiled with immunoSEQ multiplex PCR; TCRdb holds only in-frame clones, not every one. The table shows fewer than 350,000 clones, with around nine tenths occurring only once. Sequenced material: PBMCs or T cells enriched from blood (not recorded which). The receptors here all came from a woman aged 40 to 55 who had recovered from COVID-19. Both conserved end residues are part of each CDR3. The order of the fields is D gene, clone size, J gene, V gene, CDR3 protein, CDR3 DNA. A D gene is named only where the DNA matches it firmly. Clone size is not always given. Where it is, it says once, few, many or a class for expanded clones.

TRBD1 NA TRBJ1-4 TRBV2 CASSQQGQRNEKLFF TGTGCCAGCAGCCAACAGGGACAGCGTAATGAAAAACTGTTTTTT
TRBD1 NA TRBJ2-7 TRBV4-1 CASSQVEQGAGEQYF TGCGCCAGCAGCCAAGTGGAACAGGGGGCGGGTGAGCAGTACTTC
TRBD1 NA TRBJ1-1 TRBV7-3 CASSLKQGAFGNTEAFF TGTGCCAGCAGCTTAAAACAGGGGGCATTTGGAAACACTGAAGCTTTCTTT
TRBD2 NA TRBJ2-7 TRBV5-4 CASSPVGLAGHEQYF TGTGCCAGCAGCCCTGTCGGACTAGCGGGCCACGAGCAGTACTTC
TRBD2 NA TRBJ2-1 TRBV6-4 CASSSSGGADEQFF TGTGCCAGCAGTTCTAGCGGGGGGGCCGATGAGCAGTTCTTC
NA NA TRBJ2-1 TRBV9 CASSPVGGPTIGEQFF TGTGCCAGCAGCCCTGTAGGGGGACCCACAATTGGGGAGCAGTTCTTC
NA NA TRBJ2-7 TRBV3-1/TRBV3-2 CASSQDWYEQYF TGTGCCAGCAGCCAAGATTGGTACGAGCAGTACTTC
TRBD1 NA TRBJ2-1 TRBV4-3 CASSPRGTGRPLSEQFF TGCGCCAGCAGCCCCAGAGGGACAGGAAGGCCCTTGAGTGAGCAGTTCTTC
TRBD1 NA TRBJ1-1 TRBV9 CASSAQGEGTEAFF TGTGCCAGCAGCGCGCAGGGGGAAGGAACTGAAGCTTTCTTT
NA NA TRBJ1-3 TRBV15 CATSRDPGASGNTIYF TGTGCCACCAGCAGAGATCCTGGGGCCTCTGGAAACACCATATATTTT
NA NA TRBJ1-6 TRBV11-2 CASSLESPFSPLHF TGTGCCAGCAGCTTAGAATCCCCTTTTTCACCCCTCCACTTT
NA NA TRBJ2-5 TRBV5-4 CASSFSGETQYF TGTGCCAGCAGCTTCTCGGGGGAGACCCAGTACTTC
TRBD1 NA TRBJ1-2 TRBV7-8 CASSLAGGEVNYGYTF TGTGCCAGCAGCTTAGCAGGGGGCGAGGTAAACTATGGCTACACCTTC
TRBD1 NA TRBJ2-2 TRBV24-1 CATAPTGVDTGELFF TGTGCCACCGCACCCACAGGGGTGGACACCGGGGAGCTGTTTTTT
TRBD2 NA TRBJ2-1 TRBV7-2 CASSYPGLAGEQFF TGTGCCAGCAGTTATCCGGGACTAGCAGGGGAGCAGTTCTTC
TRBD1 NA TRBJ1-2 TRBV29-1 CSVGQGSNYGYTF TGCAGCGTGGGACAGGGCTCTAACTATGGCTACACCTTC
NA NA TRBJ2-1 TRBV19 CASSTPGLLNEQFF TGTGCCAGTAGTACCCCGGGACTCCTCAATGAGCAGTTCTTC
TRBD2 NA TRBJ2-1 TRBV7-3 CASSLTGGSSYNEQFF TGTGCCAGCAGCTTAACGGGCGGGAGCTCCTACAATGAGCAGTTCTTC
TRBD1 NA TRBJ1-2 TRBV24-1 CATSDLRQGGGYTF TGTGCCACCAGTGATTTGAGGCAGGGGGGAGGCTACACCTTC
NA NA TRBJ2-1 TRBV5-6 CASSLVQGPYNEQFF TGTGCCAGCAGCTTGGTACAGGGCCCCTACAATGAGCAGTTCTTC
NA NA TRBJ1-6 TRBV19 CASSQQGPNSPLHF TGTGCCAGTAGTCAACAGGGACCTAATTCACCCCTCCACTTT
NA NA TRBJ2-5 TRBV24-1 CARTRTAQYF TGTGCCAGAACGCGGACAGCCCAGTACTTC
NA NA TRBJ2-4 TRBV7-2 CASSPQQGWVVAKNIQYF TGTGCCAGCAGCCCACAACAGGGTTGGGTGGTAGCCAAAAACATTCAGTACTTC
NA NA TRBJ1-6 TRBV3-1/TRBV3-2 CASSYTESSYNSPLHF TGTGCCAGCAGTTACACAGAGAGCTCCTATAATTCACCCCTCCACTTT
NA NA TRBJ1-2 TRBV7-9 CASSLGAGDGYTF TGTGCCAGCAGCTTAGGGGCAGGGGATGGCTACACCTTC
NA NA TRBJ2-3 TRBV11-2 CASSLEARGTDTQYF TGTGCCAGCAGCCTCGAGGCGCGTGGGACAGATACGCAGTATTTT
NA NA TRBJ2-2 TRBV5-1 CASRRDLNTGELFF TGCGCCAGCAGGAGGGACTTGAACACCGGGGAGCTGTTTTTT
TRBD1 NA TRBJ2-7 TRBV18 CASTLDRGGEQYF TGTGCCAGCACTCTGGACAGGGGAGGCGAGCAGTACTTC
NA NA TRBJ2-2 TRBV3-1/TRBV3-2 CASSTAAATLTGELFF TGTGCCAGCAGCACGGCCGCGGCGACGCTTACCGGGGAGCTGTTTTTT
NA few TRBJ1-2 TRBV7-9 CASSLNYGYTF TGTGCCAGCAGCCTGAACTATGGCTACACCTTC
NA NA TRBJ2-3 TRBV7-8 CASSPVGGPTDTQYF TGTGCCAGCAGCCCCGTGGGGGGGCCGACGGATACGCAGTATTTT
NA once TRBJ2-7 TRBV5-1 CASRQGLGYEQYF TGCGCCAGCAGGCAGGGGTTGGGCTACGAGCAGTACTTC
TRBD1 once TRBJ2-4 TRBV7-2 CASSQPGQGAKNIQYF TGTGCCAGCAGTCAACCCGGACAGGGGGCCAAAAACATTCAGTACTTC
NA NA TRBJ1-5 TRBV4-3 CASSWEYSNQPQHF TGCGCCAGCAGCTGGGAGTATAGCAATCAGCCCCAGCATTTT
NA NA TRBJ1-1 TRBV19 CASRPAVGGTEAFF TGTGCCAGTAGGCCGGCGGTGGGAGGCACTGAAGCTTTCTTT
NA NA TRBJ1-1 TRBV5-1 CASSLFRGNTEAFF TGCGCCAGCAGCTTGTTTCGGGGGAACACTGAAGCTTTCTTT
NA once TRBJ1-4 TRBV5-4 CASSLDRGGGKLFF TGTGCCAGCAGCTTGGATAGGGGCGGGGGAAAACTGTTTTTT
NA NA TRBJ2-5 TRBV28 CASSKNRGGPETQYF TGTGCCAGCAGTAAAAACCGGGGAGGCCCAGAGACCCAGTACTTC
TRBD2 NA TRBJ2-1 TRBV20-1 CSASTSGSNNEQFF TGCAGTGCTAGTACTAGCGGGAGTAACAATGAGCAGTTCTTC
NA NA TRBJ1-4 TRBV29-1 CSVERRGGSLFF TGCAGCGTTGAGCGGAGGGGGGGCTCTCTGTTTTTT
TRBD1 NA TRBJ1-2 TRBV19 CASSIQGADYGYTF TGTGCCAGTAGTATCCAGGGGGCTGACTATGGCTACACCTTC
NA NA TRBJ1-2 TRBV10-3 CAISELYGNTNYGYTF TGTGCCATCAGTGAGTTGTACGGGAACACTAACTATGGCTACACCTTC
NA NA TRBJ1-2 TRBV19 CAIGTRGAAGPNYGYTF TGTGCCATCGGCACCCGGGGGGCGGCAGGACCCAACTATGGCTACACCTTC
NA NA TRBJ2-4 TRBV5-6 CASSWQGPKNIQYF TGTGCCAGCAGCTGGCAGGGTCCCAAAAACATTCAGTACTTC
TRBD2 NA TRBJ2-3 TRBV11-3 CASSPPGLLAGLTDTQYF TGTGCCAGCAGCCCCCCCGGATTGCTAGCGGGCCTCACAGATACGCAGTATTTT
NA NA TRBJ1-6 TRBV27 CASREGTAYNSPLHF TGTGCCAGCAGGGAGGGGACTGCTTATAATTCACCCCTCCACTTT
TRBD1 NA TRBJ1-5 TRBV4-3 CASSQVQGYNQPQHF TGCGCCAGCAGCCAAGTACAGGGGTACAATCAGCCCCAGCATTTT
NA NA TRBJ1-6 TRBV7-9 CASSRGSSYNSPLHF TGTGCCAGCAGCCGCGGTAGCTCCTATAATTCACCCCTCCACTTT